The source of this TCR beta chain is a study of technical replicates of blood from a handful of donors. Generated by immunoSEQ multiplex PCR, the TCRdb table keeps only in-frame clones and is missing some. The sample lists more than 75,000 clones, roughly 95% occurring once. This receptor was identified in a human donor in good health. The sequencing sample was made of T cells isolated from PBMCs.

CDR3 amino acids: CASSLGLGHRRLRGNQPQHF. In DNA form, the CDR3 reads TGTGCCAGCAGCTTAGGGTTAGGTCACAGACGGTTGCGGGGCAATCAGCCCCAGCATTTT. The chain has TRBV11-3 and TRBJ1-5, with D unresolved. The V gene's germline CDR1 is SGHNT and CDR2 YENEEA. This CDR3 is built from 20 residues. Trimming stripped 1 base from V and 2 bases from J, with 24 bases between.